The T cell receptor (beta chain) described here comes from a study of blood T cell repertoires in COVID-19. The wider study: Collection of acute and convalescent COVID-19 samples took place in the United States, Italy and Spain. The analysed material was cDNA or gDNA that came from T cells, B-cell-depleted T cells, or PBMCs.

The authors' processing: Quantification of nucleated cells was approximated via reference gene primer amplification. The repertoire was sequenced with immunoSEQ multiplex PCR; TCRdb's copy has only in-frame clones and lacks some. V and J calls and clone size are copied from that table; D and trimming were computed from the DNA. This table holds about 210,000 clones, 82% found once. V lost 4 bases to trimming and J lost 8 bases, with 14 bases between them. CDR3 length: 13 residues. Per germline, CDR1 MGHDK and CDR2 SYGVNS. This chain joins TRBV25-1 and TRBJ1-2; D might be TRBD1 (5 bases). Specimen: peripheral blood. The clonotype originates from a woman between 40 and 50 years old with acute or convalescent COVID-19. CDR3: CASSGLAGDGYTF. The CDR3 DNA sequence: TGTGCCAGCAGTGGCCTTGCGGGGGACGGCTACACCTTC.